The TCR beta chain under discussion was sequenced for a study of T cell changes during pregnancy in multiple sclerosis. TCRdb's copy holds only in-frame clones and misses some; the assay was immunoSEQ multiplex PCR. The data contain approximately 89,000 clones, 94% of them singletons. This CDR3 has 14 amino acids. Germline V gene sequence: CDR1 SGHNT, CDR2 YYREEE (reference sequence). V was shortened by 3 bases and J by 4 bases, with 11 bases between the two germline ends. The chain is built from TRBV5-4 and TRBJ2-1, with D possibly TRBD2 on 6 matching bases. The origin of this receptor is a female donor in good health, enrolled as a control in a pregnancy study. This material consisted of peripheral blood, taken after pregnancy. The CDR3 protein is CASSSGVSYNEQFF. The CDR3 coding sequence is TGTGCCAGCAGCTCGGGAGTTTCTTACAATGAGCAGTTCTTC. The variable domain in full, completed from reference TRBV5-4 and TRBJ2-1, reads ETGVTQSPTHLIKTRGQQVTLRCSSQSGHNTVSWYQQALGQGPQFIFQYYREEENGRGNFPPRFSGLQFPNYSSELNVNALELDDSALYLCASSSGVSYNEQFFGPGTRLTVL.